The 14 T cell receptor beta chains given below trace back to one sample, sequenced in a study of cytomegalovirus exposure and HLA in healthy donors. The PCR was carried out with 60 Vbeta primers and 13 Jbeta primers. Libraries were prepared by immunoSEQ multiplex PCR; TCRdb keeps only in-frame clonotypes and omits some of them. The sample carries 100,000 to 150,000 clones, roughly 69% recorded once. Material for sequencing was PBMCs. The receptors were sampled from a human donor in good health.

The V and J genes are TRBV21-1 and TRBJ1-1. TRBV21-1 is tagged as a pseudogene. The CDR3 is 14 residues long. The CDR3 protein is CASSRRDPNTEAFF. DNA of the CDR3: TGTGCCAGCAGCAGGAGAGATCCGAACACTGAAGCTTTCTTT.

The table lists this clone with a few counts. The V gene is TRBV7-3, the J gene TRBJ2-3; D call uncertain. This CDR3 is built from 18 residues. Looked up from germline, CDR1 is SGHTA and CDR2 is FQGTGA. The ends were cut back, 1 base at V and 1 base at J, with 18 bases in the middle. CDR3 sequence: CASSLSILAARGTDTQYF. CDR3 DNA sequence: TGTGCCAGCAGCTTAAGTATTCTTGCGGCCCGGGGCACAGATACGCAGTATTTT.

This chain uses TRBV7-9 with TRBJ2-1; D remains unclear. CDR3 length equals 12 residues. CDR1 and CDR2 (germline): SEHNR, FQNEAQ (reference sequence). Between the trimmed V and J ends, which lost 0 bases and 9 bases, there was a span of 6 bases. CDR3 loop: CASSLALGEQFF. Here the CDR3 DNA reads TGTGCCAGCAGCTTAGCGCTAGGTGAGCAGTTCTTC. Full variable domain (rest looked up from reference TRBV7-9 and TRBJ2-1): DTGVSQNPRHKITKRGQNVTFRCDPISEHNRLYWYRQTLGQGPEFLTYFQNEAQLEKSRLLSDRFSAERPKGSFSTLEIQRTEQGDSAMYLCASSLALGEQFFGPGTRLTVL.

The CDR3 nucleotides are TGTGCCAGCAGTCGGACATCCCGCTCTGGAAACACCATATATTTT. It translates to CASSRTSRSGNTIYF. The chain links TRBV6-5 to TRBJ1-3; D is perhaps TRBD1 (5 bases). Germline CDR1 and CDR2: MNHEY and SVGAGI. This CDR3 spans 15 amino acids. Trimming stripped 5 bases from V and 0 bases from J, with 11 bases between.

This clone has just a few counts. The chain has TRBV5-4 and TRBJ2-1; D unresolved. This CDR3 contains 15 residues. Trimming stripped 0 bases from V and 7 bases from J, with 14 bases between. Germline V CDR1 and CDR2: SGHNT, YYREEE (reference sequence). The CDR3 loop reads CASSLAPEASNEQFF. The CDR3, as DNA: TGTGCCAGCAGCTTGGCCCCAGAGGCGTCGAATGAGCAGTTCTTC.

This clone was picked up a small number of times. V gene TRBV7-2 combines with J gene TRBJ2-3; D call uncertain. Trimming pared 1 base from V and 4 bases from J, leaving 15 bases between. CDR3 length equals 16 residues. Germline CDR1 is SGHTA and CDR2 is FQGNSA. In DNA form, the CDR3 reads TGTGCCAGCAGCTTAGTCCCTACTACGTCGGCAGATACGCAGTATTTT. Its protein is CASSLVPTTSADTQYF.

DNA of the CDR3: TGTGCCAGCAAAGCACCGGGACAGGGGTGGAGTGGCTACACCTTC. Amino acids: CASKAPGQGWSGYTF. This chain connects TRBV25-1 to TRBJ1-2, with 10 bases identical to TRBD1. V shed 7 bases and J 7 bases; nucleotides not matched to a gene: 12. This CDR3 spans 15 amino acids. Germline V gene data show CDR1 as MGHDK and CDR2 as SYGVNS.

The V gene is TRBV7-2, the J gene TRBJ2-3; 16 bases are shared with TRBD2. This CDR3 comprises 16 residues. After removal of 4 bases from V and 10 bases from J, the junction contained 8 bases not matched to a gene. Germline CDR1 reads SGHTA; CDR2 reads FQGNSA. The chain's CDR3 is CASSSFGTSGRGAQYF. CDR3 DNA: TGTGCCAGCAGCTCGTTCGGGACTAGCGGGAGGGGTGCGCAGTATTTT. The full variable domain, its missing parts supplied by reference TRBV7-2 and TRBJ2-3, is GAGVSQSPSNKVTEKGKDVELRCDPISGHTALYWYRQSLGQGLEFLIYFQGNSAPDKSGLPSDRFSAERTGGSVSTLTIQRTQQEDSAVYLCASSSFGTSGRGAQYFGPGTRLTVL.

J is TRBJ2-2 and V is TRBV2; perhaps TRBD2 as D (6 bases). From germline, CDR1 is SNHLY and CDR2 FYNNEI. Trimming removed 2 bases from V and 3 bases from J, with 7 bases in between. There are 14 residues in the CDR3. The CDR3 is CASSELAYTGELFF. The CDR3 nucleotides read TGTGCCAGCAGTGAACTAGCGTACACCGGGGAGCTGTTTTTT.

The chain carries TRBV27 and TRBJ1-1, with 7 bases matching TRBD1. The length of the CDR3 is 16 residues. V dropped 0 bases and J dropped 0; count of bases not matched to a gene: 4. The germline V gene has CDR1 MNHEY and CDR2 SMNVEV (reference sequence). CDR3 sequence reads: CASSLSSGQMNTEAFF. The CDR3 nucleotides are TGTGCCAGCAGTTTATCCTCGGGACAGATGAACACTGAAGCTTTCTTT.

This clone appeared a few times. The CDR3: CASSPRTSGRYEQFF. DNA for the CDR3: TGTGCCAGCAGCCCCCGGACTAGCGGGAGGTATGAGCAGTTCTTC. This chain joins TRBV7-3 and TRBJ2-1; 14 bases match TRBD2. This CDR3 contains 15 residues. The junction had 5 bases not matched to a gene; V was cut back by 5 bases and J by 8 bases. Germline V gene lookup returns CDR1 SGHTA and CDR2 FQGTGA.

The rearrangement uses TRBV5-1 and TRBJ2-1; perhaps TRBD2 as D (6 bases). V lost 0 bases and J 1 base, leaving 8 bases between the germline ends. The CDR3 consists of 15 residues. CDR1 is SGHRS and CDR2 is YFSETQ in the germline V gene. The DNA for the CDR3 is TGCGCCAGCAGCTTGGTGGGACTTTCCTACAATGAGCAGTTCTTC. The encoded protein is CASSLVGLSYNEQFF.

The rearrangement uses TRBV6-5 and TRBJ1-6; 7 nucleotides agree with TRBD1. The J segment lost 0 bases and the V segment lost 4 bases, leaving 0 bases of the junction unmatched. The CDR3 runs 15 residues. Germline loops: CDR1 MNHEY, CDR2 SVGAGI. CDR3 region: CASSWDSSYNSPLHF. DNA for the CDR3: TGTGCCAGCAGTTGGGACAGCTCCTATAATTCACCCCTCCACTTT.

The chain has TRBV7-3 and TRBJ2-5; tentatively, D is TRBD1 (9 bases). There are 16 residues in the CDR3. Trimming stripped 5 bases from V and 4 bases from J, with 20 bases between. CDR1 is SGHTA, CDR2 FQGTGA, per germline. This chain's CDR3 is CASSRGGTGRLETQYF. CDR3 bases: TGTGCCAGCAGCCGGGGGGGGACAGGGAGGTTAGAGACCCAGTACTTC.